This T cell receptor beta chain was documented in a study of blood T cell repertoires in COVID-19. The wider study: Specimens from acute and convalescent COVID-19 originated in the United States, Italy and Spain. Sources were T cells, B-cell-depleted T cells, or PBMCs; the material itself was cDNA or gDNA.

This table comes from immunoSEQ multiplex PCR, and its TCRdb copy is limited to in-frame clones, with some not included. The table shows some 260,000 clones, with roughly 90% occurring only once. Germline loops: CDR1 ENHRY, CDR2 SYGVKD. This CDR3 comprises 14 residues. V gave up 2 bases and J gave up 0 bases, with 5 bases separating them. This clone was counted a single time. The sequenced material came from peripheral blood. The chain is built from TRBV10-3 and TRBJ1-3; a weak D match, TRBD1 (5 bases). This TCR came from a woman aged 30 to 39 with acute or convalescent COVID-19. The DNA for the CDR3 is TGTGCCATCAGTGAGGACAGCTCTGGAAACACCATATATTTT. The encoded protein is CAISEDSSGNTIYF.